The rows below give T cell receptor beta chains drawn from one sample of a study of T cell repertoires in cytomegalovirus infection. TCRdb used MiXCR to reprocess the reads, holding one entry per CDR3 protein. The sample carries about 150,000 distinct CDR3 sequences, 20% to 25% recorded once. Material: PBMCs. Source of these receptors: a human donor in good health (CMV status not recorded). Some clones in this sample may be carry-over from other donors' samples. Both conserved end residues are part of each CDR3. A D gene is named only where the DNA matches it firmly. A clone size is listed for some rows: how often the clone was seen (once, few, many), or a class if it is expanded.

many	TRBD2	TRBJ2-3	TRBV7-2	TGTGCCAGCAGCTTAGAGGAACTAGCGGTCACAGATACGCAGTATTTT	CASSLEELAVTDTQYF
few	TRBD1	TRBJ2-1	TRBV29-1	TGCAGCGTTGTGACAGGGCGTGGGGGTGAGCAGTTCTTC	CSVVTGRGGEQFF
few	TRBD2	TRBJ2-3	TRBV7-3	TGTGCCAGCAGCCCCCGGGGGGGCCAAGATACGCAGTATTTT	CASSPRGGQDTQYF
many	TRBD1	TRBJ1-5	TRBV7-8	TGTGCCAGCAGCCCACCCCGGCGGACAGGCATCAATCAGCCCCAGCATTTT	CASSPPRRTGINQPQHF
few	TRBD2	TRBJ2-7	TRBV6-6	TGTGCCAGCATGGCTAGCGGGAGAATCTACGAGCAGTACTTC	CASMASGRIYEQYF
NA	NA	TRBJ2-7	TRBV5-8	TGTGCCAGCAGCTTTGGGACGACAGTTTACGAGCAGTACTTC	CASSFGTTVYEQYF
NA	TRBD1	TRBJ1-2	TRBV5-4	TGTGCCAGCAGCTTGTGGGGACAGGGGGCGCGGGGCTACACCTTC	CASSLWGQGARGYTF
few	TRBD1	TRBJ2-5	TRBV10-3	TGTGCCATCAGGGGACAGTCTTCGCAAGAGACCCAGTACTTC	CAIRGQSSQETQYF
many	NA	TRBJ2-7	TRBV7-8	TGTGCCAGCAGCTTAGTACGGACTGATTACGAGCAGTACTTC	CASSLVRTDYEQYF
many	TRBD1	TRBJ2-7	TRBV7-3	TGTGCCAGCAGCTTAACAGGGACAGAATCGTACGAGCAGTACTTC	CASSLTGTESYEQYF